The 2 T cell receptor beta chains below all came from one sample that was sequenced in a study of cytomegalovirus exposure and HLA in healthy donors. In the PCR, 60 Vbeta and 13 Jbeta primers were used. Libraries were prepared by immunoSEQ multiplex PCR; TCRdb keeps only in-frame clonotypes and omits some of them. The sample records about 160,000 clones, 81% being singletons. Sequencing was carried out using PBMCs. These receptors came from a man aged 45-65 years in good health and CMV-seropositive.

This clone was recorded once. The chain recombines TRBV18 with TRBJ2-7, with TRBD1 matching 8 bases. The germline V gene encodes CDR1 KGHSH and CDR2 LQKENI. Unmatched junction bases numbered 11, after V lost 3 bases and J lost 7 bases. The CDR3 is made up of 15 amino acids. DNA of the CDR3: TGTGCCAGCTCACCGGTCGACAGGGGCTGGGAGGAGCAGTACTTC. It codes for CASSPVDRGWEEQYF.

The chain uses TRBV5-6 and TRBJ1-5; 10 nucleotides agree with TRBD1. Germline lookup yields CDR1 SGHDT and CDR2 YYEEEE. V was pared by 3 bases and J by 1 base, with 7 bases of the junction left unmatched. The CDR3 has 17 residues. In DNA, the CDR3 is TGTGCCAGCAGCTCCGGGACAGGGGACGCGAGCAATCAGCCCCAGCATTTT. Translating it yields CASSSGTGDASNQPQHF. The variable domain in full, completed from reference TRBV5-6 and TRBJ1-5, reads DAGVTQSPTHLIKTRGQQVTLRCSPKSGHDTVSWYQQALGQGPQFIFQYYEEEERQRGNFPDRFSGHQFPNYSSELNVNALLLGDSALYLCASSSGTGDASNQPQHFGDGTRLSIL.